These T cell receptor beta chains were read from a single sample in a study of T cells after yellow fever vaccination. TCRdb ran MiXCR on the 5' RACE reads and lists one entry per CDR3 protein. The profile shows approximately 510,000 distinct CDR3 sequences, 20% to 25% of them singletons. Sample: PBMCs, taken less than 25 days after the first yellow fever vaccination. The source of these receptors is a young man who received the YFV17D yellow fever vaccine. Each CDR3 is given with its conserved first and last residue. A D gene is named only where the DNA matches it firmly. Not every row has a clone size; where given, it reads once, few, many or a size class.

>TRBV7-2|NA|TRBJ2-7|few
TGTGCCAGCAGCAGGTACACCTACGAGCAGTACTTC
CASSRYTYEQYF
>TRBV28|NA|TRBJ1-5|few
TGTGCCAGCAGTTTAGGGGAGAGCAATCAGCCCCAGCATTTT
CASSLGESNQPQHF
>TRBV18|TRBD2|TRBJ2-3|NA
TGTGCCAGCTCACCCCGAACAGCGGGGGACGGAGATACGCAGTATTTT
CASSPRTAGDGDTQYF
>TRBV9|NA|TRBJ1-6|NA
TGTGCCAGCAGCGTAGCTCCGGGACGTTCACCCCTCCACTTT
CASSVAPGRSPLHF
>TRBV12-3/TRBV12-4|NA|TRBJ1-1|few
TGTGCCAGCAGTGCAGGCAGGGAGTTGGGCATGAACACTGAAGCTTTCTTT
CASSAGRELGMNTEAFF
>TRBV5-1|TRBD1|TRBJ2-4|few
TGCGCCAGCAGCACCGGGACAGCTGTAGCCAAAAACATTCAGTACTTC
CASSTGTAVAKNIQYF
>TRBV5-1|NA|TRBJ1-2|NA
TGCGCCAGCAGCTTGGGACACTTAGCTAACTATGGCTACACCTTC
CASSLGHLANYGYTF
>TRBV27|TRBD1|TRBJ2-1|NA
TGTGCCAGCAGTTTCAGGACAGGGATTTACAATGAGCAGTTCTTC
CASSFRTGIYNEQFF
>TRBV20-1|NA|TRBJ1-1|NA
TGCAGTGCATATGTTAACACTGAAGCTTTCTTT
CSAYVNTEAFF
>TRBV5-1|TRBD2|TRBJ2-1|few
TGCGCCAGCAGCTCAGGACTAGCGGGGATTAGCTCCTACAATGAGCAGTTCTTC
CASSSGLAGISSYNEQFF
>TRBV5-1|TRBD1|TRBJ2-5|few
TGCGCCAGCAGCTCGACCCCCACAGGGGACGGGTTCGAGACCCAGTACTTC
CASSSTPTGDGFETQYF
>TRBV6-5|NA|TRBJ2-7|few
TGTGCCAGCAGTTACTCGTGGGGGGCCCACTACGAGCAGTACTTC
CASSYSWGAHYEQYF
>TRBV4-1|TRBD2|TRBJ2-3|NA
TGCGCCAGCAGCCAAGACCCGATAGCGGGGGCCACTGATACGCAGTATTTT
CASSQDPIAGATDTQYF
>TRBV7-8|TRBD1|TRBJ1-6|few
TGTGCCAGCAGCTTAACAGGGGGTAGGCCCCTCCACTTT
CASSLTGGRPLHF
>TRBV12-3/TRBV12-4|TRBD2|TRBJ2-3|NA
TGTGCCAGCAGTTTTTCACTAGCGGCCACAGATACGCAGTATTTT
CASSFSLAATDTQYF
>TRBV12-3/TRBV12-4|TRBD2|TRBJ2-3|few
TGTGCCAGCAGTTTCGAGCGGGGGGGCCTGGTGGGAACAGATACGCAGTATTTT
CASSFERGGLVGTDTQYF
>TRBV20-1|TRBD2|TRBJ2-1|NA
TGCAGTGCTAGAGATAGGTCGGGGACTAGTCTTTACAATGAGCAGTTCTTC
CSARDRSGTSLYNEQFF
>TRBV30|TRBD2|TRBJ2-1|NA
TGTGCCTGGAGTTCAGGACCCGGGGGGGAGCAGTTCTTC
CAWSSGPGGEQFF
>TRBV13|TRBD2|TRBJ2-3|once
TGTGCCAGCAGCTTCGGGACTAGCTGGAGCACAGATACGCAGTATTTT
CASSFGTSWSTDTQYF
>TRBV5-4|NA|TRBJ1-1|NA
TGTGCCAGCAGCTTGGTAGGTGGGTCGGAGTTCGGTAGCACTGAAGCTTTCTTT
CASSLVGGSEFGSTEAFF
>TRBV12-3/TRBV12-4|NA|TRBJ2-4|few
TGTGCCAGCAGAGCCAGCCAAGAGGAAAACATTCAGTACTTC
CASRASQEENIQYF
>TRBV11-2|TRBD2|TRBJ2-5|NA
TGTGCCAGCCAGACTAGCGGATACCAAGAGACCCAGTACTTC
CASQTSGYQETQYF
>TRBV7-9|NA|TRBJ2-1|once
TGTGCCAGCAGCTTAGTATTGGACCTGAATGAGCAGTTCTTC
CASSLVLDLNEQFF
>TRBV18|TRBD1|TRBJ2-5|NA
TGTGCCAGCTCAACGACAGGGTTGGAGACCCAGTACTTC
CASSTTGLETQYF
>TRBV25-1|TRBD2|TRBJ2-1|NA
TGTGCCAGCAGTGAGGCGCGGGGGGGACGAGAGCAGTTCTTC
CASSEARGGREQFF
>TRBV18|NA|TRBJ1-3|NA
TGTGCCAGCTCACCCTTGACCGTTGACTCTGGAAACACCATATATTTT
CASSPLTVDSGNTIYF
>TRBV5-1|NA|TRBJ2-3|NA
TGCGCCAGCAGCTTTCTAGGGGCCCCAGATACGCAGTATTTT
CASSFLGAPDTQYF
>TRBV6-2/TRBV6-3|TRBD1|TRBJ1-5|once
TGTGCCAGCAGTGGGGGACAGACCGCGGCGCAGCCCCAGCATTTT
CASSGGQTAAQPQHF
>TRBV5-4|NA|TRBJ2-1|few
TGTGCCAGCAGCTTGGACCTTGGTGAGCAGTTCTTC
CASSLDLGEQFF
>TRBV27|NA|TRBJ2-3|NA
TGTGCCAGCAGAAAATTGGCCACAGATACGCAGTATTTT
CASRKLATDTQYF
>TRBV3-1|TRBD2|TRBJ2-1|NA
TGTGCCAGCAGCCAAGTAGGGCTAGCGGGTATCAATGAGCAGTTCTTC
CASSQVGLAGINEQFF
>TRBV20-1|NA|TRBJ2-3|few
TGCAGTGCTCACGGCCGAAGAAGCACAGATACGCAGTATTTT
CSAHGRRSTDTQYF
>TRBV7-2|NA|TRBJ1-2|few
TGTGCCAGCAGCTCCTCTACAGGGTCTGATAACTATGGCTACACCTTC
CASSSSTGSDNYGYTF
>TRBV18|NA|TRBJ1-2|few
TGTGCCAGCTCACCGTATGAAGCTAACTATGGCTACACCTTC
CASSPYEANYGYTF
>TRBV6-6|NA|TRBJ2-5|few
TGTGCCAGCAGCCGGGACTGGGAGACCCAGTACTTC
CASSRDWETQYF
>TRBV18|TRBD1|TRBJ2-7|NA
TGTGCCAGCCAGAAGGACAGGGCAGAGTCCGAGCAGTACTTC
CASQKDRAESEQYF
>TRBV24-1|NA|TRBJ2-3|few
TGTGCCACCACCCCCTTAATGGGGGGCAGGGCTTTTACAGATACGCAGTATTTT
CATTPLMGGRAFTDTQYF
>TRBV9|NA|TRBJ2-7|NA
TGTGCCAGCAGCGCTCAAGGGGAATCATCCTACGAGCAGTACTTC
CASSAQGESSYEQYF
>TRBV20-1|TRBD1|TRBJ1-4|few
TGCAGTGCTTCGGGACAGAATGAAAAACTGTTTTTT
CSASGQNEKLFF
>TRBV13|NA|TRBJ1-4|few
TGTGCCAGCAGCTCAGACCGGGACGGAAGTGAAAAACTGTTTTTT
CASSSDRDGSEKLFF
>TRBV12-3/TRBV12-4|TRBD1|TRBJ2-7|few
TGTGCCAGCAGTTCCCACGGGACAGGCTCCTACGAGCAGTACTTC
CASSSHGTGSYEQYF
>TRBV19|TRBD1|TRBJ2-7|NA
TGTGCCAGTAGCGAGACAGGGAGTTCCTACGAGCAGTACTTC
CASSETGSSYEQYF
>TRBV30|TRBD1|TRBJ1-5|NA
TGTGCCTGGAGTGTATGGACAGGGCGGGATCAGCCCCAGCATTTT
CAWSVWTGRDQPQHF
>TRBV3-1|NA|TRBJ2-6|NA
TGTGCCAGCAGCCCGTCGTTGGCCAACGGCCTGACTTTC
CASSPSLANGLTF
>TRBV11-2|NA|TRBJ1-3|NA
TGTGCCAGCAGCTTATCTTCTGGGGCTGGAAACACCATATATTTT
CASSLSSGAGNTIYF
>TRBV20-1|NA|TRBJ1-4|NA
TGCAGTGCGCCCTGGGAGGCTGAAAAACTGTTTTTT
CSAPWEAEKLFF